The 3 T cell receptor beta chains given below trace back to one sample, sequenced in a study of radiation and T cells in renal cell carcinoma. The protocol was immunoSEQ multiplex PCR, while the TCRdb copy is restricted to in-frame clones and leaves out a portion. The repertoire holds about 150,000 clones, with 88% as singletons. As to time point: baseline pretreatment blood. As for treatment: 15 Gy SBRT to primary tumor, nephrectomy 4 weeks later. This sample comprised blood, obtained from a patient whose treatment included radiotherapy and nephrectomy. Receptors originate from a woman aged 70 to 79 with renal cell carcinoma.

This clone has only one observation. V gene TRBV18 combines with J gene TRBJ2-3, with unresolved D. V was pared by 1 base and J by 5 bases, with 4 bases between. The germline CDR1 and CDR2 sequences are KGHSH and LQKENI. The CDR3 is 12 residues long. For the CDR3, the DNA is TGTGCCAGCTCACCACTGATAGATACGCAGTATTTT. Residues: CASSPLIDTQYF. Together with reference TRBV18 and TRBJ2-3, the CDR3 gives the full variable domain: NAGVMQNPRHLVRRRGQEARLRCSPMKGHSHVYWYRQLPEEGLKFMVYLQKENIIDESGMPKERFSAEFPKEGPSILRIQQVVRGDSAAYFCASSPLIDTQYFGPGTRLTVL.

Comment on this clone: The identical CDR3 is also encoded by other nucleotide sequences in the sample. Written as DNA, the CDR3 is TGTGCCAGCTCACCGGTGACTGAAGCTTTCTTT. Amino acid sequence: CASSPVTEAFF. The chain joins TRBV18 to TRBJ1-1, with D unresolved. Germline loops: CDR1 KGHSH, CDR2 LQKENI. The V end lost 3 bases, the J end lost 5 bases, and 4 bases lay between the germline ends. CDR3 size: 11 residues.

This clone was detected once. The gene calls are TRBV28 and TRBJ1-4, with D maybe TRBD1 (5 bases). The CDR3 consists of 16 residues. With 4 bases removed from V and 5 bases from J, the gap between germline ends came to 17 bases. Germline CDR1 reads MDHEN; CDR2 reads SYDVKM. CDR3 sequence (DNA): TGTGCCAGCAGTTCGGATGGGGCAGGTCTAAATGAAAAACTGTTTTTT. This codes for CASSSDGAGLNEKLFF.